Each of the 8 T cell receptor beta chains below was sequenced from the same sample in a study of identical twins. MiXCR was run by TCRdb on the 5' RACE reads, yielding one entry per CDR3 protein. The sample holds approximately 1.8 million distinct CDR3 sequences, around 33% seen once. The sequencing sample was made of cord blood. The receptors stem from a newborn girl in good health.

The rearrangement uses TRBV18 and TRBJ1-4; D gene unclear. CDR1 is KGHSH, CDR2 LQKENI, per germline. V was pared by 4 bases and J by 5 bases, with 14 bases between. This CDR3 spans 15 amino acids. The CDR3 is CASSRPPAFNEKLFF. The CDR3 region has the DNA TGTGCCAGCTCACGGCCTCCAGCCTTCAATGAAAAACTGTTTTTT.

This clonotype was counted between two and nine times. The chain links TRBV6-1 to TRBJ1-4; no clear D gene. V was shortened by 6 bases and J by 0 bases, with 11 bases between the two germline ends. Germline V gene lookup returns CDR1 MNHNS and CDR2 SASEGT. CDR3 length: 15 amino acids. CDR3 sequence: CASSPLLSTNEKLFF. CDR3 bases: TGTGCCAGCAGCCCCCTACTGTCAACTAATGAAAAACTGTTTTTT.

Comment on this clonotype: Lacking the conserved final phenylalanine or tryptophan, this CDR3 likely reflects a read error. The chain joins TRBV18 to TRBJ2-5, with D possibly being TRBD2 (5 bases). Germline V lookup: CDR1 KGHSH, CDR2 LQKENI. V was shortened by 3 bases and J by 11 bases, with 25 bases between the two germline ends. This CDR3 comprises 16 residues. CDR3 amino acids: CASSPVEREVNNEQYY. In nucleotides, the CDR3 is TGTGCCAGCTCACCCGTAGAGAGGGAAGTGAACAATGAGCAGTACTAC.

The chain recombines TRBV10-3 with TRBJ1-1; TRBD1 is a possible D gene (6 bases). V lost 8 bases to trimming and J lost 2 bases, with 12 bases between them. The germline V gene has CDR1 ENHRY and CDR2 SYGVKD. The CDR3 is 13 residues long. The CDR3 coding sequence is TGTGCCATCGGGGGGACACCCAACACTGAAGCTTTCTTT. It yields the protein CAIGGTPNTEAFF.

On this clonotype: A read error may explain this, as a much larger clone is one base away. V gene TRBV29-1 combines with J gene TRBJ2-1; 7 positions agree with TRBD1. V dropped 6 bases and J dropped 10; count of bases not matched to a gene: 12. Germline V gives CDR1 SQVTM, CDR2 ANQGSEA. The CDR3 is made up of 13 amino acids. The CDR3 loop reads CSVVQGNSYEQFF. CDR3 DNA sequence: TGCAGCGTGGTACAGGGGAATTCCTACGAGCAGTTCTTC.

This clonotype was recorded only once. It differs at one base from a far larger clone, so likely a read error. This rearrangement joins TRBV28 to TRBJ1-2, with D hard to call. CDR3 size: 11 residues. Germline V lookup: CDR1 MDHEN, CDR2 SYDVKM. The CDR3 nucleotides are TGTGCCAGCAATTTAAGCTATGGCTACACCTTC. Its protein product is CASNLSYGYTF.

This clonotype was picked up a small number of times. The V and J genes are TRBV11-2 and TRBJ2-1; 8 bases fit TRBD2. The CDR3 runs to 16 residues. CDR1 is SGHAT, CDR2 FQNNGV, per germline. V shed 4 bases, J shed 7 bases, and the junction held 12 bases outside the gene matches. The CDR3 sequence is CASSSLSGGFNNEQFF. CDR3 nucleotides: TGTGCCAGCAGCTCGCTTTCGGGGGGGTTTAATAATGAGCAGTTCTTC.

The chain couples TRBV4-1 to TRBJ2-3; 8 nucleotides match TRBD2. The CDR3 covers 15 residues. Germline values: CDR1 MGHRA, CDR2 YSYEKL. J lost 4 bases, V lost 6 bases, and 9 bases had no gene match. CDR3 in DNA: TGCGCCAGCAGTCAAACCCCAGCGGGAGCAGATACGCAGTATTTT. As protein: CASSQTPAGADTQYF.